Listed here are 15 T cell receptor beta chains from one sample, sequenced in a study of CD4 T cells in relation to SARS-CoV-2 and coronaviruses. CD4+ T cells from unexposed donors were obtained before the COVID-19 pandemic (2011-2018). CD4+ T cells were isolated from the cells after 10 days of culture. No antigen is known for these receptors. Sequencing used immunoSEQ multiplex PCR; TCRdb keeps in-frame clones, though not all of them. The data show about 27,000 clones, with around 75% seen just once and 20% to 25% held by the top ten. Sequencing used CD4+ T cells from PBMCs, cultured in vitro. These receptors were taken from a human donor in good health.

This chain uses TRBV5-1 with TRBJ2-2; TRBD2 aligns across 12 bases. Trimming at V came to 3 bases and at J to 0 bases, leaving 3 bases not matched to a gene. This CDR3 region has 17 residues. Germline V lookup: CDR1 SGHRS, CDR2 YFSETQ. The CDR3 spells CASSYGLAGSNTGELFF. For the CDR3, the DNA is TGCGCCAGCAGCTACGGACTAGCGGGATCGAACACCGGGGAGCTGTTTTTT.

This clone was found once. J is TRBJ2-1 and V is TRBV9; no definite D call. Trimming removed 0 bases at V and 7 bases at J, with 5 bases between. Germline lookup yields CDR1 SGDLS and CDR2 YYNGEE. This CDR3 has 12 amino acids. The CDR3 sequence is CASSVDLNEQFF. The CDR3 bases are TGTGCCAGCAGCGTAGATTTGAATGAGCAGTTCTTC.

The chain joins TRBV5-4 to TRBJ2-3, with a possible D match to TRBD1 (6 bases). V lost 4 bases to trimming and J lost 3 bases, with 12 bases between them. The CDR3 length is 14 residues. Germline V lookup: CDR1 SGHNT, CDR2 YYREEE (reference sequence). CDR3 nucleotide sequence: TGTGCCAGCAGCCCGGACAGCTCGACAGATACGCAGTATTTT. It codes for CASSPDSSTDTQYF.

V is TRBV5-1 and J is TRBJ2-7; D may match TRBD1 or TRBD2 (6 bases each). CDR1 and CDR2 from the germline V gene are SGHRS and YFSETQ. CDR3 length: 15 residues. V was pared by 3 bases and J by 3 bases, with 16 bases between. CDR3 sequence: CASSSLRLGGYEQYF. CDR3 bases: TGCGCCAGCAGCTCCCTTCGACTAGGGGGCTACGAGCAGTACTTC.

This chain joins TRBV2 and TRBJ1-6, with D maybe TRBD1 (6 bases). Germline V gives CDR1 SNHLY, CDR2 FYNNEI. This CDR3 region has 14 residues. V was cut by 6 bases and J by 6 bases, with 12 bases left in between. In DNA form, the CDR3 reads TGTGCCAGCAGGGTCAGGGGTGGTAATTCACCCCTCCACTTT. This sequence encodes CASRVRGGNSPLHF.

J is TRBJ2-1 and V is TRBV3-1 (or the pseudogene TRBV3-2), with D perhaps being TRBD1 or TRBD2 (6 bases each). CDR1 and CDR2 (germline): LGHDT, YNNKEL (reference sequence). V was pared by 4 bases and J by 9 bases, with 13 bases between. This CDR3 is built from 13 residues. CDR3 loop: CASSLGGQGEQFF. CDR3 coding DNA: TGTGCCAGCAGCCTTGGGGGGCAGGGTGAGCAGTTCTTC.

This clone was counted between two and nine times. The chain employs TRBV25-1 and TRBJ1-3, with no clear D. V was trimmed by 8 bases and J by 2 bases, leaving 7 bases between them. Germline V gene lookup returns CDR1 MGHDK and CDR2 SYGVNS. This CDR3 has 12 residues. The CDR3 DNA reads TGTGCCAGCCGGACTCCTGGAAACACCATATATTTT. It encodes CASRTPGNTIYF.

The chain combines TRBV4-2 with TRBJ1-4, with D unresolved. This CDR3 has 14 amino acids. Trimming cost V 4 bases and J 8 bases, with 14 bases left between them. CDR1 is LGHNA, CDR2 YNFKEQ, per germline. CDR3 sequence (DNA): TGTGCCAGCAGCCCCCCGGGTGGAGGCGAAAAACTGTTTTTT. The encoded protein is CASSPPGGGEKLFF.

This chain connects TRBV4-3 to TRBJ1-4, with D hard to call. Germline CDR1 and CDR2: LGHNA and YSLEER. The CDR3 covers 19 residues. V was shortened by 0 bases and J by 4 bases, with 21 bases between the two germline ends. This chain's CDR3 is CASSQDPWARKGHNEKLFF. CDR3 in DNA: TGCGCCAGCAGCCAAGATCCTTGGGCCCGTAAAGGGCATAATGAAAAACTGTTTTTT.

Only one count was recorded for this clone. The chain recombines TRBV7-8 with TRBJ1-1; D unclear. Germline V gene data show CDR1 as SGHVS and CDR2 as FQNEAQ. The CDR3 extends over 14 amino acids. Trimming pared 6 bases from V and 1 base from J, leaving 12 bases between. CDR3 region: CASRHRRENTEAFF. In nucleotides, the CDR3 is TGTGCCAGCAGGCATAGACGGGAGAACACTGAAGCTTTCTTT.

This chain links TRBV6-2 or TRBV6-3 with TRBJ2-7, with 7 bases matching TRBD2. The CDR3 length is 17 residues. The J segment lost 4 bases and the V segment lost 2 bases, leaving 14 bases of the junction unmatched. Germline CDR1 and CDR2: MNHEY and SVGEGT. The CDR3 DNA reads as TGTGCCAGCAGTTACCGCGGAGGGGCTAGCGGACGATACGAGCAGTACTTC. It codes for CASSYRGGASGRYEQYF.

V usage is TRBV18 and J usage is TRBJ1-1, with TRBD1 as a possible D gene (6 bases). Germline V gives CDR1 KGHSH, CDR2 LQKENI. The CDR3 has 15 residues. V was cut by 6 bases and J by 10 bases, with 24 bases left in between. The CDR3 loop is CASSPEAAQGPGAFF. The CDR3 DNA reads as TGTGCCAGCTCGCCAGAGGCAGCACAGGGACCCGGAGCTTTCTTT.

This clone was seen a few times. J is TRBJ2-2 and V is TRBV5-1; D gene unclear. The CDR3 has 13 residues. With 0 bases removed from V and 7 bases from J, the gap between germline ends came to 7 bases. Germline CDR1 and CDR2: SGHRS and YFSETQ. The CDR3 protein is CASSLGINGELFF. CDR3 sequence (DNA): TGCGCCAGCAGCTTGGGTATCAACGGGGAGCTGTTTTTT.

The chain recombines TRBV11-1 with TRBJ2-7; 7 bases are shared with TRBD2. V trimming: 5 bases; J trimming: 7 bases; junction bases outside the gene matches: 14. The CDR3 has 15 amino acids. Germline V gene data show CDR1 as SGHAT and CDR2 as FQDESV (reference sequence). The CDR3 DNA reads as TGTGCCAGCAGCCCGCGGGGGATTACCTTGAGAGAGCAGTACTTC. Its translation: CASSPRGITLREQYF.

The CDR3 nucleotides are TGTGCCAGCAGTTACTCCTCCTCCCCTAGCGGCTACGAGCAGTACTTC. Protein: CASSYSSSPSGYEQYF. The chain carries TRBV6-5 and TRBJ2-7; 7 nucleotides align to TRBD2. This CDR3 is 16 amino acids long. From germline, CDR1 is MNHEY and CDR2 SVGAGI. V shed 0 bases and J 3 bases; nucleotides not matched to a gene: 8.